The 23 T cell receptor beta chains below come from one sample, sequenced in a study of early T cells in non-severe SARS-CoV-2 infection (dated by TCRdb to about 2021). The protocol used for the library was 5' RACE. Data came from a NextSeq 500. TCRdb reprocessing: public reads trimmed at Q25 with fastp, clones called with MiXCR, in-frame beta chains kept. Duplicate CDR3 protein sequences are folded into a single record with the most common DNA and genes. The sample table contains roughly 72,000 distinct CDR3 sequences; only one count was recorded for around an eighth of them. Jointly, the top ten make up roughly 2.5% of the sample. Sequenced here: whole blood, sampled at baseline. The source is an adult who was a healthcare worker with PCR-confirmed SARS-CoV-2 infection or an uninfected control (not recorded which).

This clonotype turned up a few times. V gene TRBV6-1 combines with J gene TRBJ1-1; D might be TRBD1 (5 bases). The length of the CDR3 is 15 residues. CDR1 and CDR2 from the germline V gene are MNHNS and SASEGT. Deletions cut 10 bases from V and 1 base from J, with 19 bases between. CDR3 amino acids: CATENSGPGNTEAFF. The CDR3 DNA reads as TGTGCCACCGAGAATTCGGGGCCGGGGAACACTGAAGCTTTCTTT.

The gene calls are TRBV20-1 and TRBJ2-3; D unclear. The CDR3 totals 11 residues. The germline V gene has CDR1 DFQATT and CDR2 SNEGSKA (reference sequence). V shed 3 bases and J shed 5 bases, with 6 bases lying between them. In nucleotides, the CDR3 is TGCAGTGCTAGGAACCTAGATACGCAGTATTTT. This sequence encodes CSARNLDTQYF.

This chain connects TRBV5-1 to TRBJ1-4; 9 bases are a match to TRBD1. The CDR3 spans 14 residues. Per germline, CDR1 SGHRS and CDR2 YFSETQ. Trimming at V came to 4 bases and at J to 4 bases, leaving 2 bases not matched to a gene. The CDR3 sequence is CASSGGQGNEKLFF. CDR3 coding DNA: TGCGCCAGCAGCGGGGGACAGGGTAATGAAAAACTGTTTTTT.

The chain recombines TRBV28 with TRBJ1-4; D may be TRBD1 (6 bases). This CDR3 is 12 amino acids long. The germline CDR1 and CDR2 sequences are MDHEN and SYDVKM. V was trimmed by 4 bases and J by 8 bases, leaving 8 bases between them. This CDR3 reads CASSSDSEKLFF. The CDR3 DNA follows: TGTGCCAGCAGTTCGGACAGCGAAAAACTGTTTTTT.

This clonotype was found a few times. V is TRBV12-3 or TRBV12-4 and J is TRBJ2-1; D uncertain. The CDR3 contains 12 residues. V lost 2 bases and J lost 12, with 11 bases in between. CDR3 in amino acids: CASSLNTFGQFF. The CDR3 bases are TGTGCCAGCAGTTTAAATACATTTGGGCAGTTCTTC.

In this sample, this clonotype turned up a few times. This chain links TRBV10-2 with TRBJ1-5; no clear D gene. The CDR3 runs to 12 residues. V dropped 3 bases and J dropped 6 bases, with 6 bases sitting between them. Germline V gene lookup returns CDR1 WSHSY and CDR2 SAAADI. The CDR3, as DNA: TGCGCCAGCAGTGAAGCAAGTCAGCCCCAGCATTTT. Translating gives CASSEASQPQHF.

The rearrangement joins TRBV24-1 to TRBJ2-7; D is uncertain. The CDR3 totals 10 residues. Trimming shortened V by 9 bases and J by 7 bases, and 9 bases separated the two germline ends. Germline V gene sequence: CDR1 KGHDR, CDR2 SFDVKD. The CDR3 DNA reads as TGTGCCACCCCAGTCGAAGAGCAGTACTTC. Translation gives CATPVEEQYF.

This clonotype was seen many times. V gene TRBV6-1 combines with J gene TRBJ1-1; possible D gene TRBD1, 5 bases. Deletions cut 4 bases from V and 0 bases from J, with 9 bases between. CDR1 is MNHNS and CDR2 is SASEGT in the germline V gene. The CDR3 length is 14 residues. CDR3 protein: CASSGTGVNTEAFF. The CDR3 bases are TGTGCCAGCAGTGGTACAGGTGTGAACACTGAAGCTTTCTTT.

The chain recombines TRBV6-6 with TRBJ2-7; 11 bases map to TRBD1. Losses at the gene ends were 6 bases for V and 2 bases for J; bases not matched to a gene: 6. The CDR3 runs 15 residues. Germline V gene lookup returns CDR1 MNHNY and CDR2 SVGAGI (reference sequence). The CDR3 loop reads CASSPRTGGPYEQYF. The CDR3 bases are TGTGCCAGCAGCCCGAGGACAGGGGGCCCCTACGAGCAGTACTTC.

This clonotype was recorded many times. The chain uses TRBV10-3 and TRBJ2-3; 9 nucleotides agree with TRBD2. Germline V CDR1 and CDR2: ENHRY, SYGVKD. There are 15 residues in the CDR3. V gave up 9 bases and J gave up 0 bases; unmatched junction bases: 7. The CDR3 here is CAILAGASSTDTQYF. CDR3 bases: TGTGCCATATTAGCGGGGGCCTCCAGCACAGATACGCAGTATTTT.

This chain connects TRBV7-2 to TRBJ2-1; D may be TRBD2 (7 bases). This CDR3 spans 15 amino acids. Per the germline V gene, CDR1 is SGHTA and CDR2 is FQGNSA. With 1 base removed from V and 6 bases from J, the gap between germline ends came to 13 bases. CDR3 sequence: CASSLGRRGGNEQFF. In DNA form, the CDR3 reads TGTGCCAGCAGCTTAGGGCGGAGGGGGGGCAATGAGCAGTTCTTC.

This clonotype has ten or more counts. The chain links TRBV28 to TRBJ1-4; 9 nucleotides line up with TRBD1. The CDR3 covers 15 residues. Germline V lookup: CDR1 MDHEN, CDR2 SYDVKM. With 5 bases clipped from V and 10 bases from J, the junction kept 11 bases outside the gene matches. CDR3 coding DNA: TGTGCCAGCAGTCCCCAAATACAGGGGGCGAGAAAACTGTTTTTT. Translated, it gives CASSPQIQGARKLFF. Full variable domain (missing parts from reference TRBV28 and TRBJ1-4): DVKVTQSSRYLVKRTGEKVFLECVQDMDHENMFWYRQDPGLGLRLIYFSYDVKMKEKGDIPEGYSVSREKKERFSLILESASTNQTSMYLCASSPQIQGARKLFFGSGTQLSVL.

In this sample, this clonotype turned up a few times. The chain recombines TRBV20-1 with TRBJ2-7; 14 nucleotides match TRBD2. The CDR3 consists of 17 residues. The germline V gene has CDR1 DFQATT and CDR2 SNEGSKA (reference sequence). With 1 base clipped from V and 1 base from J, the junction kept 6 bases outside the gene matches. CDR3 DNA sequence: TGCAGTGCTAGAGCGGGGACTAGCGGGGGAGCGTCCTACGAGCAGTACTTC. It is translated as CSARAGTSGGASYEQYF.

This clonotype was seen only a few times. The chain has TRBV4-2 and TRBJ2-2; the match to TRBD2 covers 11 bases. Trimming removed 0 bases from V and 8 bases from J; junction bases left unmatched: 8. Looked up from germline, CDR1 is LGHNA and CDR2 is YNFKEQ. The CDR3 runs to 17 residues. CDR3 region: CASSQDPGTSGGGELFF. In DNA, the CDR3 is TGTGCCAGCAGCCAAGATCCCGGGACTAGCGGAGGTGGGGAGCTGTTTTTT.

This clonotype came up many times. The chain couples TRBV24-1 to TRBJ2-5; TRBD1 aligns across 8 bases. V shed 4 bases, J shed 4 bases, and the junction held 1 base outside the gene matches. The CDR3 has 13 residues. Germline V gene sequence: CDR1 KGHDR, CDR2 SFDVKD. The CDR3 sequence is CATSDRGRETQYF. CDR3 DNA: TGTGCCACCAGTGACAGGGGGCGAGAGACCCAGTACTTC.

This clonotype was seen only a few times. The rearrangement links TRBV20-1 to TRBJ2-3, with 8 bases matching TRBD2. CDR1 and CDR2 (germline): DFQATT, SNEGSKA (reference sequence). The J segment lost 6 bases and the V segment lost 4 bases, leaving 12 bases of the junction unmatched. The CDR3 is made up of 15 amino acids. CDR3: CSATVAGGLWDTQYF. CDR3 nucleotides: TGCAGTGCTACCGTCGCGGGGGGCCTCTGGGATACGCAGTATTTT.

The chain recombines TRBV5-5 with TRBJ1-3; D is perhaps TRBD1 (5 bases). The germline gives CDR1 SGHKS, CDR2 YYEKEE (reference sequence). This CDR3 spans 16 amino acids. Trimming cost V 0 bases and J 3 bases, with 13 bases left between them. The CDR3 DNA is TGTGCCAGCAGCTTGGCCGTTCGGGGGAATGGAAACACCATATATTTT. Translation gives CASSLAVRGNGNTIYF.

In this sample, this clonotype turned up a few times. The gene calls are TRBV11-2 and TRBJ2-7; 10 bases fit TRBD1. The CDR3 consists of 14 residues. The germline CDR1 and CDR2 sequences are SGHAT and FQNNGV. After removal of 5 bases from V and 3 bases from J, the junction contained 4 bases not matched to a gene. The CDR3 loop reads CASSPDRGIYEQYF. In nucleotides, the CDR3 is TGTGCCAGCAGCCCGGACAGGGGGATCTACGAGCAGTACTTC.

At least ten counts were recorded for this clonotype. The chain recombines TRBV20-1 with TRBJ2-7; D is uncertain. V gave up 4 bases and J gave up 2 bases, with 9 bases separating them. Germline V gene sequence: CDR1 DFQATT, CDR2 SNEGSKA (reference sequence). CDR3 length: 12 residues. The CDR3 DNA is TGCAGTGCTAAACAGACCGCCTACGAGCAGTACTTC. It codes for CSAKQTAYEQYF.

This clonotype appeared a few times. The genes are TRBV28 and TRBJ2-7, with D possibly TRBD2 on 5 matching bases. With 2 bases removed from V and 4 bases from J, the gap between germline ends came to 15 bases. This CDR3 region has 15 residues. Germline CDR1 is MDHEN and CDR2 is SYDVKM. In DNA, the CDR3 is TGTGCCAGCAGTTTAACTCTTCCCCGCGGGTACGAGCAGTACTTC. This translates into CASSLTLPRGYEQYF. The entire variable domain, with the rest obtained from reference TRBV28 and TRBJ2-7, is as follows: DVKVTQSSRYLVKRTGEKVFLECVQDMDHENMFWYRQDPGLGLRLIYFSYDVKMKEKGDIPEGYSVSREKKERFSLILESASTNQTSMYLCASSLTLPRGYEQYFGPGTRLTVT.

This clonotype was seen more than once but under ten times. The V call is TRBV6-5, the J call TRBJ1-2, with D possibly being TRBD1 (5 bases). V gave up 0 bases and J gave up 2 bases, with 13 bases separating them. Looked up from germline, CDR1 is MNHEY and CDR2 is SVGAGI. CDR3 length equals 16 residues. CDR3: CASSYSSAGTNYGYTF. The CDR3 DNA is TGTGCCAGCAGTTACTCGAGTGCCGGGACCAACTATGGCTACACCTTC.

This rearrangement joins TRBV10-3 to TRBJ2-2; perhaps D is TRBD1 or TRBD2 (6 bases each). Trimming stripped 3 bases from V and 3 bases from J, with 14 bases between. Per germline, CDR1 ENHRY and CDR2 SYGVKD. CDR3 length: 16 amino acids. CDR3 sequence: CAISEGGDTYTGELFF. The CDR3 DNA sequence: TGTGCCATCAGTGAAGGCGGGGACACTTACACCGGGGAGCTGTTTTTT.

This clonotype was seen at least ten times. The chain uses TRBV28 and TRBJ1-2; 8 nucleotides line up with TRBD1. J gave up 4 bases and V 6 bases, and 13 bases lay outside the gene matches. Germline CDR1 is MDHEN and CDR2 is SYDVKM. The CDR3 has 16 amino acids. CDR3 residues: CASSQGAGRESYGYTF. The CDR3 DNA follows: TGTGCCAGCAGCCAGGGGGCAGGGAGGGAATCCTATGGCTACACCTTC.